This T cell receptor beta chain derives from a study of T cell responses to AZD1222 COVID-19 vaccine. Study results and caveats: Nearly half of spike-specific TCRs reportedly go after variant regions that carry no mutations. Spike was spanned by vaccine-associated CD4 TCRs, with dominance at 160-218 and 743-854.

The repertoire was sequenced with immunoSEQ multiplex PCR; TCRdb's copy has only in-frame clones and lacks some. This table has approximately 220,000 clones, roughly 91% appearing once. The CDR3 runs to 15 residues. V was cut by 6 bases and J by 0 bases, with 14 bases left in between. Germline V CDR1 and CDR2: SGHDT, YYEEEE. Remarks on this clone: What it binds is not known.

This specimen was peripheral blood, taken on day 0 of MenACWY control vaccination. The V gene is TRBV5-6, the J gene TRBJ2-3, with D uncertain. The TCR was taken from an adult in good health. CDR3 DNA: TGTGCCAGCACCCCTCTAACCTCTAGCACAGATACGCAGTATTTT. Translating it yields CASTPLTSSTDTQYF.